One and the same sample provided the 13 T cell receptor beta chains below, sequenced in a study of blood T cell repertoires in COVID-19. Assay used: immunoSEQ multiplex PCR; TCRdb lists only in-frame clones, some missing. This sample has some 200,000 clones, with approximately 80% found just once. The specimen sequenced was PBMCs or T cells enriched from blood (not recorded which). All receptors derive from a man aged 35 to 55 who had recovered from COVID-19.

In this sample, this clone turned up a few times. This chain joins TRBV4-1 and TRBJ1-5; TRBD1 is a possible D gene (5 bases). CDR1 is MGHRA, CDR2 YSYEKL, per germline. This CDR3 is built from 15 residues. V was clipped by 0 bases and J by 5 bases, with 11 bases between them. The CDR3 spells CASSQDPSGDQPQHF. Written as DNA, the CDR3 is TGCGCCAGCAGCCAAGATCCATCGGGGGATCAGCCCCAGCATTTT.

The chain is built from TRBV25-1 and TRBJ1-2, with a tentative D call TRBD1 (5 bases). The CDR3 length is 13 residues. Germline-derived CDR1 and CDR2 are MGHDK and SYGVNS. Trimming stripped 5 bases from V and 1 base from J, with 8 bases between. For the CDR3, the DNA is TGTGCCAGCAGTTATCAGGGTAACTATGGCTACACCTTC. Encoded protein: CASSYQGNYGYTF.

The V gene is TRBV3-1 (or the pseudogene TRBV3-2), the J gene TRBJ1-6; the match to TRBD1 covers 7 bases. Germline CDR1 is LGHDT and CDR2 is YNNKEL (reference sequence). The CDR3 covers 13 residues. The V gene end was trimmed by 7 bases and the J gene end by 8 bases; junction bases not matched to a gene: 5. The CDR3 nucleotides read TGTGCCAGCAACCCAGGGGGAGATTCACCCCTCCACTTT. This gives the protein CASNPGGDSPLHF.

The CDR3 bases are TGTGCCAGCAGTACCGGGACAGGGGGCTTCAGCTCCTATAATTCACCCCTCCACTTT. Amino acids: CASSTGTGGFSSYNSPLHF. V usage is TRBV5-4 and J usage is TRBJ1-6, with 12 bases fitting TRBD1. Germline V lookup: CDR1 SGHNT, CDR2 YYREEE (reference sequence). CDR3 length equals 19 residues. Unmatched junction bases numbered 9, after V lost 5 bases and J lost 0 bases.

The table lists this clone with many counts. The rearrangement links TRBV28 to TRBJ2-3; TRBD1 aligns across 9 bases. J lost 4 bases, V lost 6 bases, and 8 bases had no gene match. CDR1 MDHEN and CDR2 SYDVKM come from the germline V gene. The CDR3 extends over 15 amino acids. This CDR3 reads CASSPPGQGADTQYF. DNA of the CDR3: TGTGCCAGCAGCCCGCCGGGACAGGGAGCAGATACGCAGTATTTT.

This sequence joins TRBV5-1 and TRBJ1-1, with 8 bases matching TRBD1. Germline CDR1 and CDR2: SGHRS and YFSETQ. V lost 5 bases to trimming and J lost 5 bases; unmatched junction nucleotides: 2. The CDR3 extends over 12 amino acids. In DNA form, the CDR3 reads TGCGCCAGCAGGGACAGGGATACTGAAGCTTTCTTT. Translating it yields CASRDRDTEAFF.

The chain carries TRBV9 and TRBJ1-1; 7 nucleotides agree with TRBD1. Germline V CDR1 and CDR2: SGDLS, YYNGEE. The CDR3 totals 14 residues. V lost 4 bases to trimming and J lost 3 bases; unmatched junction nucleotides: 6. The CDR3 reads CASSTQGGDTEAFF. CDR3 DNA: TGTGCCAGCAGCACTCAGGGGGGAGACACTGAAGCTTTCTTT.

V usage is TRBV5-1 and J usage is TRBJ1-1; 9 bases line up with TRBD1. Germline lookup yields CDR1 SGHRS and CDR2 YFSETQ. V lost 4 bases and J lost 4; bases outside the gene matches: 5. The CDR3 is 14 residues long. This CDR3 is CASSVDRGGTEAFF. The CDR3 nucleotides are TGCGCCAGCAGCGTAGACAGGGGGGGCACTGAAGCTTTCTTT.

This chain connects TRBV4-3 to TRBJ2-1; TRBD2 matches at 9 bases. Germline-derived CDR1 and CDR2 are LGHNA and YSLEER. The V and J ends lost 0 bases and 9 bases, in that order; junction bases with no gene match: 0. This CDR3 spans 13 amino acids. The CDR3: CASSQELAGEQFF. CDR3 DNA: TGCGCCAGCAGCCAAGAACTAGCGGGTGAGCAGTTCTTC.

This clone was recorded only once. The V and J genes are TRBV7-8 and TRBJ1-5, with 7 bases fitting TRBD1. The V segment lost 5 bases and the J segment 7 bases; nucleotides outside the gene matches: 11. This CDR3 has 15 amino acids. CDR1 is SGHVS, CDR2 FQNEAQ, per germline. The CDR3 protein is CASSQGGAMGQPQHF. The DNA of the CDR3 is TGTGCCAGCAGCCAAGGGGGCGCGATGGGGCAGCCCCAGCATTTT.

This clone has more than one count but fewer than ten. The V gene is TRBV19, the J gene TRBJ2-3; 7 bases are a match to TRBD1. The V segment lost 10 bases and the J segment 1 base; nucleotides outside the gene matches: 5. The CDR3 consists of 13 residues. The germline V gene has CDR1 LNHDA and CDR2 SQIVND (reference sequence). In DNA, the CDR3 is TGTGCCACCAGGGGGTATGGCACAGATACGCAGTATTTT. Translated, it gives CATRGYGTDTQYF.

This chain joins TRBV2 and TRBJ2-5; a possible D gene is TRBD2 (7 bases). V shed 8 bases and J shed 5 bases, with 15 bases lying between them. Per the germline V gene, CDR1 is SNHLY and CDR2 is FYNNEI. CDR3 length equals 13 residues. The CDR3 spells CASQKAGHETQYF. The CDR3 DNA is TGTGCCAGCCAAAAAGCGGGACACGAGACCCAGTACTTC.

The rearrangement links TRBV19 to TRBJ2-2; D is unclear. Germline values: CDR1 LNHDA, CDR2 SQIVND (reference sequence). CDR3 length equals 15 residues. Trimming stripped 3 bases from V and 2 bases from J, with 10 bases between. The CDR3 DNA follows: TGTGCCAGTAGTATCAGGCACTCTAACACCGGGGAGCTGTTTTTT. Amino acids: CASSIRHSNTGELFF.